Shown below are 18 T cell receptor beta chains from a single sample sequenced in a study of T-cell reconstitution after alpha-beta-depleted transplantation in children. Researchers prepared the TCRbeta library using unique molecular identifiers, the study reports. TCRdb called the PCR reads again in MiXCR, with one record for every CDR3 protein. The sample includes about 980,000 distinct CDR3 sequences, roughly 31% of them seen just once. The starting material was PBMCs, mostly from graft donor cells, obtained 360 days after TCRalphabeta/CD19-depleted stem cell transplant. Source of these receptors: a boy under two years old who had a stem cell transplant for SCID, so the T cells may come from the graft donor.

The chain has TRBV27 and TRBJ1-1, with TRBD1 identical over 7 bases. The germline gives CDR1 MNHEY, CDR2 SMNVEV (reference sequence). The CDR3 runs to 15 residues. Trimming cost V 4 bases and J 1 base; bases outside gene matches: 6. The CDR3 loop reads CASSSRHRGNTEAFF. As DNA, the CDR3 is TGTGCCAGCAGTTCGCGGCACAGGGGGAACACTGAAGCTTTCTTT.

The chain is built from TRBV5-6 and TRBJ2-7, with D perhaps given as TRBD1 or TRBD2 (5 bases each). The V end was cut by 2 bases, the J end by 2 bases, with 11 bases between. Germline V gene sequence: CDR1 SGHDT, CDR2 YYEEEE. The CDR3 covers 14 residues. Here the CDR3 reads CASSFGTPTYEQYF. The CDR3 coding sequence is TGTGCCAGCAGCTTTGGGACGCCAACCTACGAGCAGTACTTC.

J is TRBJ2-3 and V is TRBV3-1, with D maybe TRBD2 (5 bases). The CDR3 is 16 residues long. The ends were cut back, 4 bases at V and 1 base at J, with 15 bases in the middle. The germline V gene has CDR1 LGHDT and CDR2 YNNKEL (reference sequence). DNA for the CDR3: TGTGCCAGCAGCCCCTCTAAGCGGTCTCGCACAGATACGCAGTATTTT. It is translated as CASSPSKRSRTDTQYF.

This clonotype was found a few times. This sequence joins TRBV14 and TRBJ2-7; 11 positions match TRBD1. V was pared by 3 bases and J by 3 bases, with 7 bases of the junction left unmatched. Germline V CDR1 and CDR2: SGHDN, FVKESK. The CDR3 sequence is 16 residues long. CDR3 sequence: CASSHPVGTGGYEQYF. The DNA of the CDR3 is TGTGCCAGCAGCCACCCCGTGGGGACAGGGGGCTACGAGCAGTACTTC.

This clonotype was seen only a few times. CDR3: CASSQTSGRYTGELFF. The CDR3 coding sequence is TGCGCCAGCAGCCAGACTAGCGGGAGATACACCGGGGAGCTGTTTTTT. The chain links TRBV4-3 to TRBJ2-2; TRBD2 matches 12 bases. V shed 3 bases, J shed 3 bases, and the junction held 2 bases outside the gene matches. This CDR3 comprises 16 residues. Germline V lookup: CDR1 LGHNA, CDR2 YSLEER.

The chain has TRBV21-1 and TRBJ1-2. TRBV21-1 has pseudogene status. CDR3 length: 14 amino acids. The CDR3 DNA sequence: TGTGCCAGCAGCAAAGTAAACAGTAACTATGGCTACACCTTC. Residues: CASSKVNSNYGYTF.

The rearrangement joins TRBV20-1 to TRBJ2-2; no clear D. Germline CDR1 is DFQATT and CDR2 is SNEGSKA (reference sequence). The CDR3 sequence is 14 residues long. V was clipped by 8 bases and J by 2 bases, with 15 bases between them. The CDR3 DNA sequence: TGCAGTTGGCTAGTAGCAGTAAACACCGGGGAGCTGTTTTTT. Encoded protein: CSWLVAVNTGELFF.

This clonotype was seen a few times. This CDR3 is CASSLGQGLATNEKLFF. The CDR3 DNA sequence: TGTGCCAGCAGCTTAGGACAGGGCCTTGCAACTAATGAAAAACTGTTTTTT. The genes are TRBV7-9 and TRBJ1-4, with 7 bases aligning to TRBD1. The CDR3 is made up of 17 amino acids. Germline V gene sequence: CDR1 SEHNR, CDR2 FQNEAQ (reference sequence). The J segment lost 0 bases and the V segment lost 1 base, leaving 5 bases of the junction unmatched.

The chain is built from TRBV2 and TRBJ1-1; 7 positions agree with TRBD1. CDR3 length: 14 residues. Germline V gene lookup returns CDR1 SNHLY and CDR2 FYNNEI. V lost 8 bases and J lost 4; bases outside the gene matches: 10. The CDR3 protein is CASVNRGEATEAFF. For the CDR3, the DNA is TGTGCCAGCGTTAACAGGGGCGAGGCCACTGAAGCTTTCTTT. The variable domain in full, completed from reference TRBV2 and TRBJ1-1, reads EPEVTQTPSHQVTQMGQEVILRCVPISNHLYFYWYRQILGQKVEFLVSFYNNEISEKSEIFDDQFSVERPDGSNFTLKIRSTKLEDSAMYFCASVNRGEATEAFFGQGTRLTVV.

There are a few counts of this clonotype. The chain joins TRBV15 to TRBJ2-5; TRBD2 matches at 8 bases. The V and J ends lost 0 bases and 7 bases, in that order; junction bases with no gene match: 4. This CDR3 contains 14 residues. Per the germline V gene, CDR1 is LNHNV and CDR2 is YYDKDF (reference sequence). CDR3 coding DNA: TGTGCCACCAGCAGAGATTCGCTAGCGGGGACCCAGTACTTC. Protein sequence: CATSRDSLAGTQYF.

The chain combines TRBV15 with TRBJ2-7, with TRBD1 identical over 9 bases. V gave up 7 bases and J gave up 6 bases; unmatched junction bases: 10. CDR1 LNHNV and CDR2 YYDKDF come from the germline V gene (reference sequence). This CDR3 region has 14 residues. In nucleotides, the CDR3 is TGTGCCACCATACCTGGACAGGGGCTATCCGAGCAGTACTTC. Translated, it gives CATIPGQGLSEQYF. Full variable domain (outside the CDR3, taken from reference TRBV15 and TRBJ2-7): DAMVIQNPRYQVTQFGKPVTLSCSQTLNHNVMYWYQQKSSQAPKLLFHYYDKDFNNEADTPDNFQSRRPNTSFCFLDIRSPGLGDTAMYLCATIPGQGLSEQYFGPGTRLTVT.

This clonotype was picked up many times. The rearrangement uses TRBV9 and TRBJ2-5; possibly TRBD2 for D (6 bases). Germline assignment: CDR1 SGDLS and CDR2 YYNGEE. CDR3 length: 14 residues. Deletions cut 2 bases from V and 5 bases from J, with 13 bases between. In DNA, the CDR3 is TGTGCCAGCAGCGTTAGAGCGGGTGTGGAGACCCAGTACTTC. As protein: CASSVRAGVETQYF. Full variable domain (remainder filled in from reference TRBV9 and TRBJ2-5): DSGVTQTPKHLITATGQRVTLRCSPRSGDLSVYWYQQSLDQGLQFLIQYYNGEERAKGNILERFSAQQFPDLHSELNLSSLELGDSALYFCASSVRAGVETQYFGPGTRLLVL.

This clonotype came up many times. The V gene is TRBV7-2, the J gene TRBJ2-3; TRBD1 matches at 9 bases. CDR1 SGHTA and CDR2 FQGNSA come from the germline V gene. The CDR3 has 15 amino acids. The V gene end was trimmed by 4 bases and the J gene end by 3 bases; junction bases not matched to a gene: 5. The CDR3 protein is CASSWTGVGTDTQYF. CDR3 in DNA: TGTGCCAGCAGCTGGACAGGGGTTGGGACAGATACGCAGTATTTT.

This chain links TRBV11-2 with TRBJ2-5; TRBD1 or TRBD2 may be the D gene (5 bases each). The CDR3 is 13 residues long. In germline, CDR1 is SGHAT, CDR2 FQNNGV. V gave up 5 bases and J gave up 5 bases, with 12 bases separating them. In nucleotides, the CDR3 is TGTGCCAGCAGCGAGGGGATTCGTGAGACCCAGTACTTC. Translating gives CASSEGIRETQYF.

This clonotype has only a few counts. This chain joins TRBV20-1 and TRBJ2-4; D call uncertain. The CDR3 runs 12 residues. Germline values: CDR1 DFQATT, CDR2 SNEGSKA (reference sequence). V was clipped by 6 bases and J by 6 bases, with 12 bases between them. CDR3 sequence reads: CSAPWVGNIQYF. The CDR3 DNA sequence: TGCAGTGCCCCTTGGGTAGGAAACATTCAGTACTTC.

The CDR3 reads CASSQDFSVGPVKAFF. The CDR3 DNA follows: TGTGCCAGCAGCCAAGATTTTTCCGTCGGACCCGTGAAAGCTTTCTTT. The chain has TRBV3-1 and TRBJ1-1, with D unclear. Between the trimmed V and J ends, which lost 0 bases and 9 bases, there was a span of 20 bases. Germline V gives CDR1 LGHDT, CDR2 YNNKEL (reference sequence). This CDR3 spans 16 amino acids.

The chain employs TRBV5-1 and TRBJ2-7; 12 bases are a match to TRBD2. V lost 7 bases to trimming and J lost 6 bases; unmatched junction nucleotides: 2. CDR1 is SGHRS, CDR2 YFSETQ, per germline. This CDR3 has 12 residues. The CDR3 sequence is CASAGLAGEQYF. The DNA for the CDR3 is TGCGCCAGCGCGGGACTAGCGGGCGAGCAGTACTTC.

This clonotype was seen a handful of times. The chain has TRBV10-3 and TRBJ2-1; the D is unclear. Germline V lookup: CDR1 ENHRY, CDR2 SYGVKD. Trimming stripped 4 bases from V and 0 bases from J, with 13 bases between. This CDR3 is 16 amino acids long. CDR3 loop: CAISVLGSLSYNEQFF. The CDR3 DNA follows: TGTGCCATCAGTGTGCTTGGAAGTCTCTCCTACAATGAGCAGTTCTTC.